This TCR beta chain came from a study of blood T cell repertoires in COVID-19. Sequenced by immunoSEQ multiplex PCR; TCRdb stores in-frame clones only, minus some. There are 95,000 to 110,000 clones in the sample; approximately 80% occur only once, and 3.3% lies in the top ten. V was trimmed by 0 bases and J by 6 bases, leaving 21 bases between them. Looked up from germline, CDR1 is LNHNV and CDR2 is YYDKDF (reference sequence). CDR3 length: 18 residues. Sequencing input: peripheral blood. The sequence was collected from an elderly woman with active or convalescent COVID-19. The chain carries TRBV15 and TRBJ2-1; D may be TRBD1 (6 bases). For the CDR3, the DNA is TGTGCCACCAGCAGAGATACCCCCACCGGGACACGACGCAATGAGCAGTTCTTC. It encodes CATSRDTPTGTRRNEQFF.